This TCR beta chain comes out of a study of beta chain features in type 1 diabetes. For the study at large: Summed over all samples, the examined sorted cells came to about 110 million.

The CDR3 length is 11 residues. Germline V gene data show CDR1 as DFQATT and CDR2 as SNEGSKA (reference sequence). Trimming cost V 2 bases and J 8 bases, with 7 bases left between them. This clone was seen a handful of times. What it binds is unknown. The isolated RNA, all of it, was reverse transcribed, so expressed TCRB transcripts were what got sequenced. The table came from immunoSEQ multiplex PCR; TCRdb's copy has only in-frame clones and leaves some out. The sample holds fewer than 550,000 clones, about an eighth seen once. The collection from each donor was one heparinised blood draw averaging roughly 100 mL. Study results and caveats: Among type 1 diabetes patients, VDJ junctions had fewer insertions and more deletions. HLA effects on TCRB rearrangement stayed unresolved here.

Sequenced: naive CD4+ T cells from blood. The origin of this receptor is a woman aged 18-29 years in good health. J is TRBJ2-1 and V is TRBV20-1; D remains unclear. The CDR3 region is CSARRHDEQFF. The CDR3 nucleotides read TGCAGTGCTAGACGCCACGATGAGCAGTTCTTC.